This T cell receptor beta chain was identified during a study of CXCR3-negative and CXCR3-positive naive CD8 T cells. Points from the study as a whole: A higher hydrophobicity marked the TRB CDR3s of CXCR3-positive naive cells versus CXCR3-negative naive cells.

Researchers prepared the TRB cDNA libraries using 5' RACE with UMI labels. TCRdb reprocessed the 5' RACE reads and keeps a single row for each CDR3 protein, giving no DNA. The sample table sets out some 47,000 distinct CDR3 sequences. Worth noting for this clonotype: Its antigen is undetermined.

The specimen was naive CXCR3+ CD8+ T cells from blood. Subset noted: CD45RO-CCR7+CD27+CD95- naive CD8+ T cells expressing CXCR3 (TNR3+). This TCR derives from a human donor in good health. Some clones in this sample may be carry-over from other donors' samples.

Here the CDR3 reads CASSEEQGSDTQYF. The chain couples TRBV27 to TRBJ2-3; TCRdb designates TRBD1, a call that cannot be tested without DNA. CDR3 length: 14 residues. Germline V gene data show CDR1 as MNHEY and CDR2 as SMNVEV (reference sequence).